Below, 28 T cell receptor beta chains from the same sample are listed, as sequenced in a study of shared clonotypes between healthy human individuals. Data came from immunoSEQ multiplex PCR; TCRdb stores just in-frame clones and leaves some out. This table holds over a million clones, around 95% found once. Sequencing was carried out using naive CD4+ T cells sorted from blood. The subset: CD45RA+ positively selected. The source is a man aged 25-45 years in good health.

Here the CDR3 reads CASSPRAATEVNTEAFF. Written as DNA, the CDR3 is TGCGCCAGCAGCCCCCGAGCAGCGACGGAGGTGAACACTGAAGCTTTCTTT. V is TRBV4-1 and J is TRBJ1-1; D is unclear. V lost 4 bases and J 0 bases, leaving 18 bases between the germline ends. The germline CDR1 and CDR2 sequences are MGHRA and YSYEKL. The CDR3 spans 17 residues.

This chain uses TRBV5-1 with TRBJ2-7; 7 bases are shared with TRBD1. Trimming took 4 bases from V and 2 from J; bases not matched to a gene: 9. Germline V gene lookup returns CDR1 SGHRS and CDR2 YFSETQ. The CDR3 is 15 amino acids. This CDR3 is CASSPGTARAYEQYF. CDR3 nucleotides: TGCGCCAGCAGCCCCGGGACAGCTCGAGCCTACGAGCAGTACTTC.

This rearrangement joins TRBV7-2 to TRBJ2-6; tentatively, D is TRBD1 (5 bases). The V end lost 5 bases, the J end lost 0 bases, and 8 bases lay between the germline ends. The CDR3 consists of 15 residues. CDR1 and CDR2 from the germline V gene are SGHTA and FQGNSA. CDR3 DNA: TGTGCCAGCAGCCCACAGGTCTCTGGGGCCAACGTCCTGACTTTC. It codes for CASSPQVSGANVLTF.

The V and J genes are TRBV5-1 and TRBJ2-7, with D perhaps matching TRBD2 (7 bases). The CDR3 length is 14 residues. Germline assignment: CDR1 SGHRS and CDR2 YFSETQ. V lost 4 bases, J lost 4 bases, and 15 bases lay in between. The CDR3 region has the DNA TGCGCCAGCAGCCCCGGGGGGCTGGGGTACGAGCAGTACTTC. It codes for CASSPGGLGYEQYF.

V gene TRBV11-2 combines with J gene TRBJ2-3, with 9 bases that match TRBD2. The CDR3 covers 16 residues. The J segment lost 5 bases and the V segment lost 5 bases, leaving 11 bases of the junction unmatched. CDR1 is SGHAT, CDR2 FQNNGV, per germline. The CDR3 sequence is CASSVLAGVPKDTQYF. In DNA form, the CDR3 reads TGTGCCAGCAGCGTCTTAGCGGGAGTCCCCAAAGATACGCAGTATTTT. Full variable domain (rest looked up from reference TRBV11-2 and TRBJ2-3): EAGVAQSPRYKIIEKRQSVAFWCNPISGHATLYWYQQILGQGPKLLIQFQNNGVVDDSQLPKDRFSAERLKGVDSTLKIQPAKLEDSAVYLCASSVLAGVPKDTQYFGPGTRLTVL.

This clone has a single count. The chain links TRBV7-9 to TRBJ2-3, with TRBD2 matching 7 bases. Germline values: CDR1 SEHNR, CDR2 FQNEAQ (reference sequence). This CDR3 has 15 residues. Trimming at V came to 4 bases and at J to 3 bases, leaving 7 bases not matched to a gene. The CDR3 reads CASSSVGGITDTQYF. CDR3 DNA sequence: TGTGCCAGCAGCTCAGTCGGGGGGATAACAGATACGCAGTATTTT. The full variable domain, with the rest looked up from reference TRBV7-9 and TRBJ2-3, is DTGVSQNPRHKITKRGQNVTFRCDPISEHNRLYWYRQTLGQGPEFLTYFQNEAQLEKSRLLSDRFSAERPKGSFSTLEIQRTEQGDSAMYLCASSSVGGITDTQYFGPGTRLTVL.

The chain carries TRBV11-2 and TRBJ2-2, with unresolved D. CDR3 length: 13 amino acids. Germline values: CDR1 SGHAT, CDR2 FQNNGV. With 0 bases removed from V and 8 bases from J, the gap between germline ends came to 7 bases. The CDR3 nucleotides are TGTGCCAGCAGCTTAGAACTTTGGGGGGAGCTGTTTTTT. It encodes CASSLELWGELFF.

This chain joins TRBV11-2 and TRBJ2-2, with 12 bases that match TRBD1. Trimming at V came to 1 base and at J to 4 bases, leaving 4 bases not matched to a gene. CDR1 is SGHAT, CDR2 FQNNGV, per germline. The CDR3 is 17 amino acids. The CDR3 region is CASSLGGQGAVTGELFF. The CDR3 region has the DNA TGTGCCAGCAGCTTAGGGGGACAGGGGGCCGTCACCGGGGAGCTGTTTTTT.

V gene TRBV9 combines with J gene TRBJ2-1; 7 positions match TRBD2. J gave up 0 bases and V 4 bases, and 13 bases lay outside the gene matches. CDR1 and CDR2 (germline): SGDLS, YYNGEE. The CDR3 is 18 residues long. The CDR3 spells CASSPNPPGRSSYNEQFF. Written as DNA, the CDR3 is TGTGCCAGCAGCCCTAACCCGCCCGGGAGGAGCTCCTACAATGAGCAGTTCTTC.

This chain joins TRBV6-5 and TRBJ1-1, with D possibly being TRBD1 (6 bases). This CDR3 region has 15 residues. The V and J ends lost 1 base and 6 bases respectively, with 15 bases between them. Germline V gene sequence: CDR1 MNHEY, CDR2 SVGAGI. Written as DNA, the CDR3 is TGTGCCAGCAGTTACTGGGGGCGTACAGAAGCTGAAGCTTTCTTT. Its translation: CASSYWGRTEAEAFF.

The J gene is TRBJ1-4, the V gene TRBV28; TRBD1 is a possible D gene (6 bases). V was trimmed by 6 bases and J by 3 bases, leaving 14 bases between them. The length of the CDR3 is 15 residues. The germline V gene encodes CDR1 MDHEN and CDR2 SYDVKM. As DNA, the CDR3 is TGTGCCAGCAGGACTTCAGGGGTCTCTAATGAAAAACTGTTTTTT. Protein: CASRTSGVSNEKLFF.

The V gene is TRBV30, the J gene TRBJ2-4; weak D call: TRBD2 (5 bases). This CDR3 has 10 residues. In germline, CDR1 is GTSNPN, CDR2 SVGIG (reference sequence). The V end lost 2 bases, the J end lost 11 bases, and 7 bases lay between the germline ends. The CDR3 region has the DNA TGTGCCTGGAGTAGGACTTTTCAGTACTTC. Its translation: CAWSRTFQYF.

The chain's CDR3 is CASSIPFDRRMNTEAFF. The CDR3 region has the DNA TGTGCCAGTAGTATACCCTTCGACAGAAGAATGAACACTGAAGCTTTCTTT. The chain recombines TRBV19 with TRBJ1-1, with D possibly matching TRBD1 (5 bases). Between the trimmed V and J ends, which lost 2 bases and 0 bases, there was a span of 16 bases. This CDR3 region has 17 residues. Per the germline V gene, CDR1 is LNHDA and CDR2 is SQIVND (reference sequence).

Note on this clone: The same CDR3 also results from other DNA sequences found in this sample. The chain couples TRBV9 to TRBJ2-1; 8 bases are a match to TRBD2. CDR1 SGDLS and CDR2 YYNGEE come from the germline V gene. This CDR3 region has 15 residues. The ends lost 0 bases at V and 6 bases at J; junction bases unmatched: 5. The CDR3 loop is CASSVAGGPRNEQFF. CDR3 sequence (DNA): TGTGCCAGCAGCGTAGCGGGAGGGCCTCGCAATGAGCAGTTCTTC. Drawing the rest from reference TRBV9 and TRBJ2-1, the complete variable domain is DSGVTQTPKHLITATGQRVTLRCSPRSGDLSVYWYQQSLDQGLQFLIQYYNGEERAKGNILERFSAQQFPDLHSELNLSSLELGDSALYFCASSVAGGPRNEQFFGPGTRLTVL.

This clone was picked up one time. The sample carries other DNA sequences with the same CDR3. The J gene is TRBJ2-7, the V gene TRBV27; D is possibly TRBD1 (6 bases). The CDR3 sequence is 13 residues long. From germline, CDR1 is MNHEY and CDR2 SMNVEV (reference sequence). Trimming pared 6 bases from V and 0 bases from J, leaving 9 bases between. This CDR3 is CASRPDSSYEQYF. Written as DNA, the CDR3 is TGTGCCAGCAGACCGGACAGCTCCTACGAGCAGTACTTC.

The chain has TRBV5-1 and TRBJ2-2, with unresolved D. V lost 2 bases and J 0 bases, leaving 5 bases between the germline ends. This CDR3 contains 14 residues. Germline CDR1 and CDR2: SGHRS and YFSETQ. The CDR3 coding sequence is TGCGCCAGCAGCTTAAGGGCGAACACCGGGGAGCTGTTTTTT. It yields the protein CASSLRANTGELFF.

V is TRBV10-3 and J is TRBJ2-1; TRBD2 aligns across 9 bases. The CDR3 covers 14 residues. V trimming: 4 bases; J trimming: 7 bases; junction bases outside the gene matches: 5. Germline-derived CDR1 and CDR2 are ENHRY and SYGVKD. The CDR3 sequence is CAISGGRAGNEQFF. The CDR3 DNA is TGTGCCATCAGTGGCGGGAGGGCCGGAAATGAGCAGTTCTTC.

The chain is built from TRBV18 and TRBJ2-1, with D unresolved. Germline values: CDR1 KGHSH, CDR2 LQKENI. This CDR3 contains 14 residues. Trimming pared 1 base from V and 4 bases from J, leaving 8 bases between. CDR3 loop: CASSPLFPYNEQFF. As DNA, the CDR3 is TGTGCCAGCTCACCACTTTTTCCATACAATGAGCAGTTCTTC.

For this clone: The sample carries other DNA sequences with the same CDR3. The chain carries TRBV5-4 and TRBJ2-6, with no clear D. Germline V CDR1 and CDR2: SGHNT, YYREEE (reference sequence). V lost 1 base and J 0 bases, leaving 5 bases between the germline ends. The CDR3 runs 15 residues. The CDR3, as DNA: TGTGCCAGCAGCTTGTTGAGCTCTGGGGCCAACGTCCTGACTTTC. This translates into CASSLLSSGANVLTF.

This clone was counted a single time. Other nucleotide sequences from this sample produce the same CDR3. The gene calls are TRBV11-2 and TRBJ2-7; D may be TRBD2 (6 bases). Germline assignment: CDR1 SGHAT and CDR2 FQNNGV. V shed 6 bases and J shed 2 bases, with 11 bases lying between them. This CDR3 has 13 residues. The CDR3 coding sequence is TGTGCCAGCAGTCAAAGGAGGGCCTACGAGCAGTACTTC. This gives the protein CASSQRRAYEQYF.

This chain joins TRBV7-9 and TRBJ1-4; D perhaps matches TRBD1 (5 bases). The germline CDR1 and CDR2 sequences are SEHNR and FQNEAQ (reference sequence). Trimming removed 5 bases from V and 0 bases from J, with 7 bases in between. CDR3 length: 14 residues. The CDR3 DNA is TGTGCCAGCAGCACGACAGCAACTAATGAAAAACTGTTTTTT. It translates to CASSTTATNEKLFF.

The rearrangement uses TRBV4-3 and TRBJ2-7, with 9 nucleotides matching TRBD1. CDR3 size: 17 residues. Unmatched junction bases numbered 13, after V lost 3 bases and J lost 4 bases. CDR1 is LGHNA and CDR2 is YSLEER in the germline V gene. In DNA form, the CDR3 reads TGCGCCAGCAGCCAGAGGCCCGGGACAGGGTTTCCTTACGAGCAGTACTTC. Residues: CASSQRPGTGFPYEQYF.

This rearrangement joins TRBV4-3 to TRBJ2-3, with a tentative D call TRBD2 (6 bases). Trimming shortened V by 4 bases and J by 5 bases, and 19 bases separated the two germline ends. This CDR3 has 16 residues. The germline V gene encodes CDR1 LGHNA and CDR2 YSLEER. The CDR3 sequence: CASSRGEEMGGDTQYF. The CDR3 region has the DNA TGCGCCAGCAGCCGAGGAGAGGAGATGGGGGGAGATACGCAGTATTTT.

Written as DNA, the CDR3 is TGTGCCAGCAGTTTAACAGTGGGACAAGATGAAGCTTTCTTT. Translating it yields CASSLTVGQDEAFF. The chain couples TRBV28 to TRBJ1-1, with D maybe TRBD1 (6 bases). The CDR3 has 14 residues. Trimming took 2 bases from V and 7 from J, leaving 14 bases between them. Germline V gene sequence: CDR1 MDHEN, CDR2 SYDVKM.

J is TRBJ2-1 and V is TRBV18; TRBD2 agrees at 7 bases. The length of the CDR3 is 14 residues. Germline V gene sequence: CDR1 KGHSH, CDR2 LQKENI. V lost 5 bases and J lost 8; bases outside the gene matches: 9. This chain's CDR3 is CASSSGLVRDEQFF. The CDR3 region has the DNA TGTGCCAGCTCATCCGGACTAGTCAGGGATGAGCAGTTCTTC. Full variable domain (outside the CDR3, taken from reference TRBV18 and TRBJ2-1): NAGVMQNPRHLVRRRGQEARLRCSPMKGHSHVYWYRQLPEEGLKFMVYLQKENIIDESGMPKERFSAEFPKEGPSILRIQQVVRGDSAAYFCASSSGLVRDEQFFGPGTRLTVL.

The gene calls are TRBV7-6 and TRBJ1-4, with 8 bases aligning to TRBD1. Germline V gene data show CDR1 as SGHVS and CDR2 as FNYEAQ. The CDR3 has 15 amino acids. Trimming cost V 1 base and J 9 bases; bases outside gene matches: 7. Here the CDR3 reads CASSLVDREVKKLFF. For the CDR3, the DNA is TGTGCCAGCAGCTTAGTGGACAGGGAAGTGAAAAAACTGTTTTTT. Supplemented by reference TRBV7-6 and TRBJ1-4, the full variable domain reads GAGVSQSPRYKVTKRGQDVALRCDPISGHVSLYWYRQALGQGPEFLTYFNYEAQQDKSGLPNDRFSAERPEGSISTLTIQRTEQRDSAMYRCASSLVDREVKKLFFGSGTQLSVL.

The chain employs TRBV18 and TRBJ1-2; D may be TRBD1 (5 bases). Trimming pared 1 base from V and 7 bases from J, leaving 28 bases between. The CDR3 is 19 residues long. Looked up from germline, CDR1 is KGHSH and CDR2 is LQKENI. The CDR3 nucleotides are TGTGCCAGCTCACCACTATCGACTAATCGTCAGGGATCGAGTGGTGGCTACACCTTC. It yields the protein CASSPLSTNRQGSSGGYTF. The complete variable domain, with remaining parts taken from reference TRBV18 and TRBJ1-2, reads NAGVMQNPRHLVRRRGQEARLRCSPMKGHSHVYWYRQLPEEGLKFMVYLQKENIIDESGMPKERFSAEFPKEGPSILRIQQVVRGDSAAYFCASSPLSTNRQGSSGGYTFGSGTRLTVV.

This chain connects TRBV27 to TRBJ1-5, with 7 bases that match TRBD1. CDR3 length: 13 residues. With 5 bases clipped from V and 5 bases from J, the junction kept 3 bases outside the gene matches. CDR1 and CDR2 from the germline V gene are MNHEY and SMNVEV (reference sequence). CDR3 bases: TGTGCCAGCAGTAAACAGGGGTATCAGCCCCAGCATTTT. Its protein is CASSKQGYQPQHF.